The present T cell receptor (beta chain) was sequenced within a study of shared clonotypes between healthy human individuals. The study drew all its donors from Caucasian adults living in Nashville, Tennessee. A word on this clone: As yet, its antigen is unknown.

The junction had 7 bases not matched to a gene; V was cut back by 3 bases and J by 0 bases. CDR1 and CDR2 (germline): KGHSH, LQKENI. The CDR3 is 16 amino acids. Regarding the study as a whole: About 5.2% was the fraction of naive CD4 clonotypes found shared across several donors.

Measured with immunoSEQ multiplex PCR; TCRdb has only the in-frame clones, and not every one. The sample lists about 2.3 million clones, around 93% occurring once. Sequences were obtained from naive CD4+ T cells from PBMCs. Documented subset: CD45RA+ positively selected. The V gene is TRBV18, the J gene TRBJ1-1; TRBD1 agrees at 7 bases. This sequence was found in a young man in good health. Some clones in this sample may be carry-over from other donors' samples. CDR3 loop: CASSPDLGQMNTEAFF. As DNA, the CDR3 is TGTGCCAGCTCACCCGACTTGGGACAGATGAACACTGAAGCTTTCTTT.